Below are 23 T cell receptor beta chains sequenced from a single sample in a study of PD-1 blockade in classical Hodgkin lymphoma. The time point here: newly diagnosed, previously untreated cHL patient sample. Investigators isolated CD4+ T cells from thawed PBMCs through magnetic negative selection. The protocol was immunoSEQ multiplex PCR, while the TCRdb copy is restricted to in-frame clones and leaves out a portion. In the table there are some 34,000 clones, around 89% of which are singletons. The specimen sequenced was CD4+ T cells from blood. The receptors stem from a human donor with classical Hodgkin lymphoma.

This chain connects TRBV19 to TRBJ2-3; D gene unclear. This CDR3 region has 14 residues. Trimming pared 7 bases from V and 4 bases from J, leaving 15 bases between. Germline values: CDR1 LNHDA, CDR2 SQIVND (reference sequence). The CDR3 sequence is CASMRGIRSDTQYF. In nucleotides, the CDR3 is TGTGCCAGTATGCGTGGAATTAGATCAGATACGCAGTATTTT.

V gene TRBV7-7 combines with J gene TRBJ2-5, with TRBD1 identical over 8 bases. This CDR3 comprises 12 residues. Per germline, CDR1 SSHAT and CDR2 FNYEAQ (reference sequence). Trimming took 6 bases from V and 4 from J; bases not matched to a gene: 1. CDR3 sequence reads: CASRDRGETQYF. CDR3 coding DNA: TGTGCCAGCAGAGACAGGGGAGAGACCCAGTACTTC. Complete variable domain (other parts from reference TRBV7-7 and TRBJ2-5): GAGVSQSPRYKVTKRGQDVTLRCDPISSHATLYWYQQALGQGPEFLTYFNYEAQPDKSGLPSDRFSAERPEGSISTLTIQRTEQRDSAMYRCASRDRGETQYFGPGTRLLVL.

On this clone: The junction and the germline gene differ at one end; a read error may be behind it. V and J are TRBV5-6 and TRBJ2-1; no clear D. Germline V gene data show CDR1 as SGHDT and CDR2 as YYEEEE. CDR3 length equals 14 residues. The CDR3 region has the DNA TGTGCCACCAGCCCAGCGTTCTCCTACAATGAGCAGTTCTTC. It specifies CATSPAFSYNEQFF.

This clone was picked up one time. The chain couples TRBV27 to TRBJ2-1; D gene uncertain. V gave up 3 bases and J gave up 15 bases, with 3 bases separating them. The CDR3 covers 8 residues. Germline assignment: CDR1 MNHEY and CDR2 SMNVEV (reference sequence). The CDR3 bases are TGTGCCAGCAGTTTGCGGTTCTTC. Translated: CASSLRFF.

J is TRBJ1-1 and V is TRBV4-3; a weak D match, TRBD1 (5 bases). The CDR3 runs to 14 residues. Trimming cost V 5 bases and J 0 bases, with 10 bases left between them. CDR1 LGHNA and CDR2 YSLEER come from the germline V gene. CDR3 in DNA: TGCGCCAGCAGCTCACAGGCTTTGAACACTGAAGCTTTCTTT. Its translation is CASSSQALNTEAFF.

The CDR3 spells CASSRNSGNTIYF. The CDR3 coding sequence is TGTGCCAGCAGCCGCAACTCCGGAAACACCATATATTTT. The V call is TRBV7-9, the J call TRBJ1-3; D gene uncertain. The V and J ends lost 5 bases and 4 bases respectively, with 9 bases between them. The CDR3 sequence is 13 residues long. Germline V CDR1 and CDR2: SEHNR, FQNEAQ (reference sequence). The full variable domain, with the rest looked up from reference TRBV7-9 and TRBJ1-3, is DTGVSQNPRHKITKRGQNVTFRCDPISEHNRLYWYRQTLGQGPEFLTYFQNEAQLEKSRLLSDRFSAERPKGSFSTLEIQRTEQGDSAMYLCASSRNSGNTIYFGEGSWLTVV.

This sequence joins TRBV6-6 and TRBJ2-7; TRBD1 matches at 7 bases. Germline-derived CDR1 and CDR2 are MNHNY and SVGAGI (reference sequence). The length of the CDR3 is 14 residues. V gave up 6 bases and J gave up 2 bases; unmatched junction bases: 7. The CDR3: CASSHQTGPYEQYF. CDR3 sequence (DNA): TGTGCCAGCAGCCACCAGACAGGGCCCTACGAGCAGTACTTC.

The chain uses TRBV5-1 and TRBJ2-7, with 12 nucleotides matching TRBD1. Germline CDR1 SGHRS, CDR2 YFSETQ. This CDR3 spans 15 amino acids. V gave up 4 bases and J gave up 5 bases; unmatched junction bases: 7. The CDR3 region has the DNA TGCGCCAGCAGCCCAACCGGGACAGGGGGCGACGAGCAGTACTTC. The encoded protein is CASSPTGTGGDEQYF.

The V and J genes are TRBV5-1 and TRBJ2-5; a possible D gene is TRBD1 (5 bases). CDR1 and CDR2 (germline): SGHRS, YFSETQ. The CDR3 is 13 residues long. V was pared by 4 bases and J by 7 bases, with 14 bases between. In DNA, the CDR3 is TGCGCCAGCAGCGCCGACAGCCCCCTGACCCAGTACTTC. It encodes CASSADSPLTQYF.

The chain uses TRBV5-1 and TRBJ1-5; no firm D call. Per the germline V gene, CDR1 is SGHRS and CDR2 is YFSETQ. There are 12 residues in the CDR3. Between the trimmed V and J ends, which lost 2 bases and 5 bases, there was a span of 5 bases. The chain's CDR3 is CASSFGDQPQHF. DNA for the CDR3: TGCGCCAGCAGCTTCGGGGATCAGCCCCAGCATTTT.

This clone has a single count. The V and J genes are TRBV18 and TRBJ1-2; 8 nucleotides align to TRBD1. V lost 2 bases, J lost 7 bases, and 12 bases stayed unmatched. CDR1 KGHSH and CDR2 LQKENI come from the germline V gene. The CDR3 totals 16 residues. The CDR3 loop reads CASSPSYYRGESGYTF. The DNA for the CDR3 is TGTGCCAGCTCACCATCATACTACAGGGGGGAGTCTGGCTACACCTTC.

The CDR3 coding sequence is TGCGCCAGCAGCTTCGACAGGGTCTACGGCTACACCTTC. Its translation: CASSFDRVYGYTF. The V call is TRBV5-1, the J call TRBJ1-2; 7 positions match TRBD1. The CDR3 contains 13 residues. V shed 2 bases and J 8 bases; nucleotides not matched to a gene: 6. The germline gives CDR1 SGHRS, CDR2 YFSETQ.

The chain recombines TRBV5-4 with TRBJ2-5, with TRBD2 matching 13 bases. Germline values: CDR1 SGHNT, CDR2 YYREEE (reference sequence). With 1 base clipped from V and 4 bases from J, the junction kept 1 base outside the gene matches. The CDR3 is 15 residues long. CDR3 nucleotides: TGTGCCAGCAGCTTGAGACTAGCGGGGGGAGAGACCCAGTACTTC. Protein product: CASSLRLAGGETQYF.

Only a few counts were recorded for this clone. The V and J genes are TRBV10-1 and TRBJ1-4, with D possibly TRBD1 on 6 matching bases. Deletions cut 3 bases from V and 8 bases from J, with 19 bases between. This CDR3 comprises 16 residues. Germline V gene data show CDR1 as WNHNN and CDR2 as SYGVQD (reference sequence). Here the CDR3 reads CASSDYLYREGEKLFF. CDR3 DNA sequence: TGCGCCAGCAGTGACTATCTTTACAGGGAGGGGGAAAAACTGTTTTTT.

The V call is TRBV30, the J call TRBJ2-3; TRBD2 agrees at 9 bases. Trimming removed 3 bases from V and 6 bases from J; junction bases left unmatched: 10. The CDR3 is 15 amino acids. Germline assignment: CDR1 GTSNPN and CDR2 SVGIG (reference sequence). CDR3 loop: CAWSALAGRGDTQYF. The CDR3 bases are TGTGCCTGGAGCGCGCTAGCGGGGAGGGGGGATACGCAGTATTTT.

The gene calls are TRBV7-9 and TRBJ2-3, with 7 bases fitting TRBD1. Germline assignment: CDR1 SEHNR and CDR2 FQNEAQ (reference sequence). There are 16 residues in the CDR3. The J segment lost 2 bases and the V segment lost 0 bases, leaving 5 bases of the junction unmatched. The CDR3 coding sequence is TGTGCCAGCAGCTTAGCTAGGGACAGATTCACAGATACGCAGTATTTT. This encodes CASSLARDRFTDTQYF.

In DNA, the CDR3 is TGTGCCAGCAGTTACTCGGATAGACCGGACACCCAGTACTTC. This gives the protein CASSYSDRPDTQYF. The V and J genes are TRBV6-5 and TRBJ2-7; D perhaps matches TRBD1 (5 bases). The CDR3 contains 14 residues. Germline V gives CDR1 MNHEY, CDR2 SVGAGI. V was cut by 0 bases and J by 10 bases, with 16 bases left in between.

The gene calls are TRBV5-5 and TRBJ1-2, with D possibly matching TRBD1 (6 bases). The CDR3 totals 15 residues. In germline, CDR1 is SGHKS, CDR2 YYEKEE (reference sequence). Trimming stripped 0 bases from V and 2 bases from J, with 11 bases between. Here the CDR3 reads CASSLEQGGNYGYTF. CDR3 coding DNA: TGTGCCAGCAGCTTGGAACAGGGAGGGAACTATGGCTACACCTTC.

This sequence joins TRBV30 and TRBJ1-3; no clear D gene. V was shortened by 1 base and J by 8 bases, with 6 bases between the two germline ends. This CDR3 has 11 amino acids. The germline CDR1 and CDR2 sequences are GTSNPN and SVGIG (reference sequence). The CDR3 loop is CAWSEGHTIYF. The CDR3 nucleotides are TGTGCCTGGAGTGAGGGTCACACCATATATTTT.

The genes are TRBV30 and TRBJ1-4; unclear D gene. The V gene lost 4 bases and the J gene lost 5 bases, with 11 bases spanning the gap. The germline gives CDR1 GTSNPN, CDR2 SVGIG (reference sequence). This CDR3 region has 13 residues. The CDR3 nucleotides read TGTGCCTGGACCCAAGGGAACAATGAAAAACTGTTTTTT. It encodes CAWTQGNNEKLFF.

The gene calls are TRBV15 and TRBJ1-2; TRBD1 aligns across 11 bases. This CDR3 has 16 residues. CDR1 is LNHNV and CDR2 is YYDKDF in the germline V gene (reference sequence). V shed 4 bases and J 4 bases; nucleotides not matched to a gene: 8. In DNA form, the CDR3 reads TGTGCCACCAGCAAAACGGGGGACAGGGGGTCCTATGGCTACACCTTC. It translates to CATSKTGDRGSYGYTF.

V usage is TRBV9 and J usage is TRBJ2-1, with unresolved D. The CDR3 is 13 residues long. CDR1 is SGDLS and CDR2 is YYNGEE in the germline V gene. V gave up 3 bases and J gave up 9 bases, with 13 bases separating them. The CDR3 spells CASSALGAVEQFF. Written as DNA, the CDR3 is TGTGCCAGCAGCGCTCTGGGCGCGGTTGAGCAGTTCTTC.

The rearrangement links TRBV5-7 to TRBJ1-2, with TRBD1 matching 8 bases. TRBV5-7 belongs to the ORF category, with a function that is uncertain. The ends lost 1 base at V and 4 bases at J; junction bases unmatched: 12. CDR3 size: 17 residues. CDR3: CASSLRYLGTGIYGYTF. The CDR3 nucleotides read TGTGCCAGCAGCTTGCGTTATTTGGGGACAGGAATCTATGGCTACACCTTC.